This TCR beta chain was profiled in a study of cytomegalovirus exposure and HLA in healthy donors. Vbeta (60) and Jbeta (13) primers were used in the PCR. Here immunoSEQ multiplex PCR was the method, and the copy in TCRdb shows in-frame clones only, minus some. Altogether 150,000 to 180,000 clones are present, more than 75% being singletons, with the ten largest covering roughly 5.5%. Of note for this clone: Its antigen is still unknown.

The CDR3 covers 14 residues. Unmatched junction bases numbered 6, after V lost 3 bases and J lost 5 bases. Per the germline V gene, CDR1 is SGHVS and CDR2 is FQNEAQ. General study points: Later analysis indicated greater clonal expansion among HLA-associated TCR beta chains than among equally common other chains. For TCR beta chains, V- and J-gene trimming was later linked to a missense DCLRE1C variant. Evidence from a later analysis indicated that most CMV-associated TCR beta chains looked HLA-restricted.

The TCR sequence derives from a woman aged 40 to 55 in good health and CMV-seropositive. Sequenced input: PBMCs. The chain links TRBV7-8 to TRBJ2-7; 8 nucleotides agree with TRBD1. The CDR3, as DNA: TGTGCCAGCAGCTTTACAGGGGGTAGAGACGAGCAGTACTTC. It is translated as CASSFTGGRDEQYF.